This T cell receptor beta chain was recorded in a study of blood T cells in healthy people across ages. Turning to the study itself: Capture by template switching was about one barcoded beta molecule per two T cells.

CDR3 length equals 16 residues. The ends lost 6 bases at V and 10 bases at J; junction bases unmatched: 17. PCR was performed a second time for 7 to 11 cycles using a sample-barcoded 5' primer and a J-beta primer mix. TCRdb re-analysed the 5' RACE reads in MiXCR, keeping a single row per CDR3 protein. Seen here are 800,000 to 1,000,000 distinct CDR3 sequences, approximately 49% observed once, and the top ten hold 13%. Sequencing was performed on blood. The rearrangement links TRBV12-3 or TRBV12-4 to TRBJ2-1; TRBD1 matches 8 bases. This sequence was found in a man aged 25-45 years in good health. The CDR3 nucleotides read TGTGCCAGCAGCCGTGGGGGGACAGGAGCGTCCTACGAGCAGTTCTTC. Residues: CASSRGGTGASYEQFF.